This TCR beta chain was captured by sequencing in a study of T cells in Graves' hyperthyroidism and ophthalmopathy. This clonotype was counted only a few times. Germline lookup yields CDR1 MRHNA and CDR2 SNTAGT. The length of the CDR3 is 18 residues. J lost 9 bases, V lost 6 bases, and 20 bases had no gene match. It was RNA transcripts that yielded the amplified TCR beta CDR3 regions. Using the HTBI primer set, a first-round RT-PCR was run on the TCR CDR3. MiXCR was run by TCRdb on the multiplex PCR reads, yielding one entry per CDR3 protein. The sample contains around 270,000 distinct CDR3 sequences, roughly 19% of which appear only once.

This chain uses TRBV6-4 with TRBJ2-5; TRBD1 agrees at 12 bases. The TCR originated in a middle-aged man with Graves' ophthalmopathy. The material sequenced was blood. The CDR3 spells CASRPGTGGPSWTRAQYF. CDR3 nucleotide sequence: TGTGCCAGCAGGCCCGGGACAGGGGGCCCTTCCTGGACAAGGGCCCAGTACTTC.